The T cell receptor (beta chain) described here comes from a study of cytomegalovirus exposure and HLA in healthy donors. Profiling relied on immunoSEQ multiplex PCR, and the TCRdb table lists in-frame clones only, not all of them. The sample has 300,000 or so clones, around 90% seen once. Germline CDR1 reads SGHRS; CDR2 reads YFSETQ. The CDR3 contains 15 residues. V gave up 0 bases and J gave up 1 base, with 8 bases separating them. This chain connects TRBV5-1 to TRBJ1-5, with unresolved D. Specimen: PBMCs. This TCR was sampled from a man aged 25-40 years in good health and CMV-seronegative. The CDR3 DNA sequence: TGCGCCAGCAGCTTGGGTAGCACCAGCAATCAGCCCCAGCATTTT. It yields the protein CASSLGSTSNQPQHF. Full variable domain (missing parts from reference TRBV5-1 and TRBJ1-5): KAGVTQTPRYLIKTRGQQVTLSCSPISGHRSVSWYQQTPGQGLQFLFEYFSETQRNKGNFPGRFSGRQFSNSRSEMNVSTLELGDSALYLCASSLGSTSNQPQHFGDGTRLSIL.